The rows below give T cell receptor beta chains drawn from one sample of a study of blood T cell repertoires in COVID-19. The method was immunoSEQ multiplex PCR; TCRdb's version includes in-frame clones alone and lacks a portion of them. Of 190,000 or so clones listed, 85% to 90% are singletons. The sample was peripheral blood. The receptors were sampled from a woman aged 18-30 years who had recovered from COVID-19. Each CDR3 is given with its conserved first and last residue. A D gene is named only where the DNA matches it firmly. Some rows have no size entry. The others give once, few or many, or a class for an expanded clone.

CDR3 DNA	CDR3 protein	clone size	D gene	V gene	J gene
TGTGCCAGCAGTTTTAGCGGGGGGGCCGGGCGCACAGATACGCAGTATTTT	CASSFSGGAGRTDTQYF	NA	TRBD2	TRBV7-2	TRBJ2-3
TGTGCCAGCAGTTACAGGGGACAGCTCACTGAAGCTTTCTTT	CASSYRGQLTEAFF	NA	TRBD1	TRBV6-2/TRBV6-3	TRBJ1-1
TGCGCCAGCCAGACAGATTCCAGCTACTTCTACGAGCAGTACTTC	CASQTDSSYFYEQYF	NA	NA	TRBV5-1	TRBJ2-7
TGTGCCACCAGTGATCTACGGGACACGTATGGCTACACCTTC	CATSDLRDTYGYTF	NA	NA	TRBV24-1	TRBJ1-2
TGTGCCAGCAGTCCGGTCGCGGGAAGGTTACGAAACACCATATATTTT	CASSPVAGRLRNTIYF	NA	NA	TRBV7-9	TRBJ1-3
TGTGCCAGCAGCTCAGACGTTGGGACAGTCAACACCGGGGAGCTGTTTTTT	CASSSDVGTVNTGELFF	NA	TRBD1	TRBV7-3	TRBJ2-2
TGTGCCAGCAGCTTGGCCCCCGGTTGGGAGTTCGGCTATGGCTACACCTTC	CASSLAPGWEFGYGYTF	NA	NA	TRBV5-8	TRBJ1-2
TGCGCCAGCAGCTTTCTAGCGGGTAGCACAGATACGCAGTATTTT	CASSFLAGSTDTQYF	NA	TRBD2	TRBV5-1	TRBJ2-3
TGCGCCAGCAGACGGGGGGACTGCAATCAGCCCCAGCATTTT	CASRRGDCNQPQHF	few	NA	TRBV10-1	TRBJ1-5
TGTGCCAGCAGCTTAATGGGAGGGGCAGGTGAAGCTTTCTTT	CASSLMGGAGEAFF	NA	NA	TRBV7-3	TRBJ1-1
TGTGCCAGCTCAGGCCCTAGCGGGGGGCCCCAAGAGACCCAGTACTTC	CASSGPSGGPQETQYF	NA	TRBD2	TRBV2	TRBJ2-5
TGTGCCAGCAGCCCGGGACACTCGAACACTGAAGCTTTCTTT	CASSPGHSNTEAFF	once	NA	TRBV7-3	TRBJ1-1
TGCGCCAGCAGCATGACTAGCGGGGGGGCTACAGATACGCAGTATTTT	CASSMTSGGATDTQYF	NA	TRBD2	TRBV5-1	TRBJ2-3
TGTGCCAGCTCGACATCAAGCTCCTATAATTCACCCCTCCACTTT	CASSTSSSYNSPLHF	many	NA	TRBV2	TRBJ1-6
TGTGCCAGCAGCCCCCGGACAGGGGAACGAAGCACTGAAGCTTTCTTT	CASSPRTGERSTEAFF	once	TRBD1	TRBV9	TRBJ1-1
TGTGCCAGCAGTGCCGGGACAGCGAGCTCTGGGGCCAACGTCCTGACTTTC	CASSAGTASSGANVLTF	NA	TRBD1	TRBV25-1	TRBJ2-6
TGTGCCAGCAGTTACTCTGGCAGCTCCTACGAGCAGTACTTC	CASSYSGSSYEQYF	NA	NA	TRBV6-6	TRBJ2-7
TGTGCCAGCAGTACAGGGGTCGGAAATTCACCCCTCCACTTT	CASSTGVGNSPLHF	NA	TRBD1	TRBV2	TRBJ1-6
TGTGCCACAACGGACGGCCGGGGAGGGGAGCTGTTTTTT	CATTDGRGGELFF	NA	NA	TRBV19	TRBJ2-2
TGCAGCGTACGAGGACTAGCGGGAGATACGCAGTATTTT	CSVRGLAGDTQYF	NA	TRBD2	TRBV29-1	TRBJ2-3
TGTGCCAGCAGCTTATTTGCAGATCAGAACACTGAAGCTTTCTTT	CASSLFADQNTEAFF	few	NA	TRBV7-9	TRBJ1-1
TGTGCCAGCAGGGGGCCCTATAATTCACCCCTCCACTTT	CASRGPYNSPLHF	NA	NA	TRBV12-3/TRBV12-4	TRBJ1-6
TGTGCCAGCAGCCCGCAGGGGGTCGGATCCTACGAGCAGTACTTC	CASSPQGVGSYEQYF	NA	TRBD1	TRBV7-6	TRBJ2-7
TGTGCCAGCAGCAGAAGAGGCGGGAGGAGCGAGACCCAGTACTTC	CASSRRGGRSETQYF	NA	TRBD2	TRBV11-2	TRBJ2-5
TGTGCCAGTAGTGGGCAGGTTGGCTACACCTTC	CASSGQVGYTF	NA	NA	TRBV19	TRBJ1-2
TGTGCCAGCAGCTTGTCGGGACAGGTGAAAGAGACCCAGTACTTC	CASSLSGQVKETQYF	once	TRBD1	TRBV5-6	TRBJ2-5
TGTGCCAGCTCACCGTTACTAGCGGGGGCAGATACGCAGTATTTT	CASSPLLAGADTQYF	NA	TRBD2	TRBV18	TRBJ2-3
TGTGCCAGCAGCTTACTGGCCTCTGGGGCCAACGTCCTGACTTTC	CASSLLASGANVLTF	NA	NA	TRBV7-9	TRBJ2-6
TGTGCCATCACTCCAGATATCACAGATACGCAGTATTTT	CAITPDITDTQYF	NA	NA	TRBV10-3	TRBJ2-3
TGTGCCAGCAGCTTAGACAGAGGAGATACGCAGTATTTT	CASSLDRGDTQYF	few	NA	TRBV11-3	TRBJ2-3
TGCGCCAGCACCGGGACAGGGAATGGCTACACCTTC	CASTGTGNGYTF	NA	TRBD1	TRBV5-1	TRBJ1-2
TGTGCCACCAGTGACCCCGGGACTAGCGGGAATGAGCAGTTCTTC	CATSDPGTSGNEQFF	NA	TRBD2	TRBV24-1	TRBJ2-1
TGTGCCAGCACTCCACAGGGGGCGTTAGGGTGGACTGAAGCTTTCTTT	CASTPQGALGWTEAFF	NA	TRBD1	TRBV28	TRBJ1-1
TGCGCCAGCAGCCAGCCACAGGGGGTTAATGAAAAACTGTTTTTT	CASSQPQGVNEKLFF	NA	TRBD1	TRBV4-1	TRBJ1-4
TGTGCCAGCAGCCCCGATCGACAGGGGGCGCGGGGGGACACTGAAGCTTTCTTT	CASSPDRQGARGDTEAFF	NA	TRBD1	TRBV6-4	TRBJ1-1
TGTGCCAGCAGCACCGGGACAGGTTTCGAAGGCTACACCTTC	CASSTGTGFEGYTF	NA	TRBD1	TRBV6-4	TRBJ1-2
TGCGCCAGCAGCTGGACAGGTACTGAAGCTTTCTTT	CASSWTGTEAFF	once	TRBD1	TRBV5-1	TRBJ1-1
TGTGCCAGCACCCCCACAGGGGGGCGCGGGACTGAAGCTTTCTTT	CASTPTGGRGTEAFF	NA	TRBD1	TRBV7-8	TRBJ1-1
TGTGCCAGCAGCGGGGACACCTACGAGCAGTACTTC	CASSGDTYEQYF	once	NA	TRBV5-6	TRBJ2-7
TGTGCCATCAGTGAGGTGGACAGGGAACCGGAAAAACTGTTTTTT	CAISEVDREPEKLFF	NA	TRBD1	TRBV10-3	TRBJ1-4
TGTGCCAGCAGCCCACTGGGACAGGGAACAGATACGCAGTATTTT	CASSPLGQGTDTQYF	NA	TRBD1	TRBV11-2	TRBJ2-3
TGTGCCAGCAGCTTGCCTCAGCGGACTAGCACAGATACGCAGTATTTT	CASSLPQRTSTDTQYF	NA	NA	TRBV5-4	TRBJ2-3
TGTGCCACCAGTGAATTAGCGGGAATGGGCGGGGAGCTGTTTTTT	CATSELAGMGGELFF	NA	TRBD2	TRBV24-1	TRBJ2-2
TGTGCCAGCAGCCAAGGGACTAGCGGGAGCGGTTCCAAAAACATTCAGTACTTC	CASSQGTSGSGSKNIQYF	NA	TRBD2	TRBV3-1/TRBV3-2	TRBJ2-4
TGCGCCAGCAGCTGGACTAGCGGGGGGTGGAGGCAGTTCTTC	CASSWTSGGWRQFF	once	TRBD2	TRBV5-1	TRBJ2-1
TGTGCCAGCAGCCAAGTTAGGGCAGGGGGGTCTTCTGGAAACACCATATATTTT	CASSQVRAGGSSGNTIYF	NA	TRBD1	TRBV3-1/TRBV3-2	TRBJ1-3
TGTGCCAGTAGTATAGTTTGGCAAATGATGAACACTGAAGCTTTCTTT	CASSIVWQMMNTEAFF	NA	NA	TRBV19	TRBJ1-1